The source of this TCR beta chain is a study of T-cell reconstitution after alpha-beta-depleted transplantation in children. Unique molecular identifiers were incorporated during preparation of the TCRbeta library. Each CDR3 protein is one row after TCRdb ran MiXCR on the PCR reads. The table lists fewer than 550,000 distinct CDR3 sequences, 11% of them singletons, with about 5% in the top ten. After removal of 6 bases from V and 0 bases from J, the junction contained 8 bases not matched to a gene. This CDR3 comprises 16 residues. The material was PBMCs from the stem cell graft donor, obtained from the stem cell graft. The chain is built from TRBV12-3 or TRBV12-4 and TRBJ2-1, with 7 bases aligning to TRBD2. This receptor was identified in a human donor who donated a stem cell graft to a child with acute myeloid leukemia. The CDR3 region has the DNA TGTGCCAGCAGCCGGGTAGCGGGCCCCTCCTACAATGAGCAGTTCTTC. Translating it yields CASSRVAGPSYNEQFF.